The clone carrying this T cell receptor beta chain was picked up a small number of times. Antigen unknown. This entry is derived from a study of response to subunit inactivated influenza vaccine. The study's findings and limits: Researchers suggested that each seasonal influenza vaccination recruits few new T cells.

TCRdb called the RT-PCR reads again in MiXCR, with one record for every CDR3 protein. Found here are 650,000 to 800,000 distinct CDR3 sequences, under 20% of them singletons; the top ten hold approximately 10%. Trimming took off 0 bases at V and 0 bases at J, with 12 bases between the two ends. Germline lookup yields CDR1 DFQATT and CDR2 SNEGSKA (reference sequence). This CDR3 has 15 amino acids. This chain links TRBV20-1 with TRBJ2-7; no reliable D call. The sequence was obtained from a man aged 50-60 years who received an inactivated influenza vaccine. The sequencing used PBMCs from blood, collected about 5 days after vaccination. The CDR3 sequence is CSARDILESSYEQYF. As DNA, the CDR3 is TGCAGTGCTAGAGATATCCTAGAGAGCTCCTACGAGCAGTACTTC.